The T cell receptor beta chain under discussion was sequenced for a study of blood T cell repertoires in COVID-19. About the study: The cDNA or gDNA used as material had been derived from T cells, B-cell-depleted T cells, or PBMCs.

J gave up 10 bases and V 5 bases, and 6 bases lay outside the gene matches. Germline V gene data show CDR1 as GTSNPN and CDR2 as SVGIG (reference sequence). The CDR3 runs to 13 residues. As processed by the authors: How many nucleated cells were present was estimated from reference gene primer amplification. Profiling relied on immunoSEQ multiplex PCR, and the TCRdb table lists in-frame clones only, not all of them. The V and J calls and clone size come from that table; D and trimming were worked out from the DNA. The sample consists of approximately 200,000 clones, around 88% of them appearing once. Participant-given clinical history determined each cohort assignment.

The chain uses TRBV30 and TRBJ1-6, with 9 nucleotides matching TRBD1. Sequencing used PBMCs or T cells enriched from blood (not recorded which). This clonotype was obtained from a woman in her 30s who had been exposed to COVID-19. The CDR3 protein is CAWGDREFSPLHF. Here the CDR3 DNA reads TGTGCCTGGGGGGACAGGGAGTTCTCACCCCTCCACTTT.